This TCR beta chain was recovered during a study of cytomegalovirus exposure and HLA in healthy donors. Both 60 Vbeta primers and 13 Jbeta primers went into the PCR. Using immunoSEQ multiplex PCR, the repertoire was profiled, and TCRdb retains in-frame clones only, with some absent. The sample shows about 200,000 clones, approximately 86% of them seen only once. Whole-study findings and limits: A later analysis linked a missense DCLRE1C variant to TCR beta V- and J-gene trimming.

A note on this clone: Its antigen is not known.

Sequencing was performed on PBMCs. The source is a woman aged 25-40 years in good health and CMV-seronegative.

The CDR3 loop reads CASSRSGENQPQHF. CDR3 in DNA: TGTGCCAGCAGTAGGTCCGGGGAGAATCAGCCCCAGCATTTT. The J gene is TRBJ1-5, the V gene TRBV6-1; D is ambiguous. The V gene's germline CDR1 is MNHNS and CDR2 SASEGT. This CDR3 is built from 14 residues. V lost 5 bases and J lost 4, with 12 bases in between.